Included here is one TCR beta chain sequence, with context. Germline CDR1 LGHNA, CDR2 YSLEER. The CDR3 loop spans 15 amino acids. With 0 bases removed from V and 0 bases from J, the gap between germline ends came to 7 bases. The data were obtained in a study of cytomegalovirus exposure and HLA in healthy donors. Primers included in the PCR were 60 Vbeta and 13 Jbeta primers. Libraries were prepared by immunoSEQ multiplex PCR; TCRdb keeps only in-frame clonotypes and omits some of them. The sample consists of 160,000 or so clones, about three quarters of them appearing once. This sequence was found in a man between 40 and 49 years old in good health and CMV-seronegative. This rearrangement joins TRBV4-3 to TRBJ2-3; D is perhaps TRBD2 (5 bases). The sample taken for sequencing was PBMCs. The CDR3: CASSQDRGSTDTQYF. CDR3 nucleotide sequence: TGCGCCAGCAGCCAAGATAGAGGGAGCACAGATACGCAGTATTTT.